The T cell receptor (beta chain) described here comes from a study of blood T cell repertoires in COVID-19. Study-wide background: Sample material is recorded as cDNA or gDNA derived from T cells, B-cell-depleted T cells, or PBMCs.

This clone was observed once. Assignments of participants to cohorts depended upon their own reported clinical history. Using immunoSEQ multiplex PCR, the repertoire was profiled, and TCRdb retains in-frame clones only, with some absent. The sample lists under 200,000 clones; around 91% were seen once. Germline V CDR1 and CDR2: LGHDT, YNNKEL (reference sequence). V was pared by 5 bases and J by 2 bases, with 10 bases between. There are 13 residues in the CDR3. This rearrangement joins TRBV3-1 (or the pseudogene TRBV3-2) to TRBJ2-7; the D is unclear. The clonotype comes from a woman under 30 who had recovered from COVID-19. Sequenced: PBMCs or T cells enriched from blood (not recorded which). CDR3 loop: CASSATIPYEQYF. As DNA, the CDR3 is TGTGCCAGCAGCGCAACTATCCCCTACGAGCAGTACTTC.